Following are 25 T cell receptor beta chains from one sample sequenced in a study of Ad26.COV2.S vaccination and SARS-CoV-2 variants. Measured with immunoSEQ multiplex PCR; TCRdb has only the in-frame clones, and not every one. The repertoire holds about 350,000 clones, with around 89% as singletons. The treatment was: around 19 received Ad26.COV2.S at low or high dose, single or two shots; about 5 received placebo; per-sample allocation not given. The samples were gathered on day 63 after the first injection of vaccine or placebo. The sample here was peripheral blood, taken in a trial of Ad26.COV2.S vaccine versus placebo. Receptors were obtained from a person between 18 and 59 years old who received the Ad26.COV2.S COVID-19 vaccine or a placebo.

V gene TRBV6-4 combines with J gene TRBJ1-1; no clear D. CDR3 size: 11 residues. Trimming shortened V by 7 bases and J by 0 bases, and 3 bases separated the two germline ends. Germline V gene data show CDR1 as MRHNA and CDR2 as SNTAGT. CDR3 amino acids: CASMLNTEAFF. Here the CDR3 DNA reads TGTGCCAGCATGCTGAACACTGAAGCTTTCTTT.

J is TRBJ2-2 and V is TRBV10-3; 10 bases fit TRBD1. The length of the CDR3 is 17 residues. Looked up from germline, CDR1 is ENHRY and CDR2 is SYGVKD. The junction had 12 bases not matched to a gene; V was cut back by 4 bases and J by 7 bases. The CDR3 protein is CAISGLDRGPNDGELFF. CDR3 DNA: TGTGCCATCAGTGGACTCGACAGGGGGCCGAATGACGGGGAGCTGTTTTTT.

The chain recombines TRBV12-3 or TRBV12-4 with TRBJ1-5, with D unresolved. This CDR3 comprises 13 residues. Between the trimmed V and J ends, which lost 2 bases and 2 bases, there was a span of 4 bases. The CDR3 coding sequence is TGTGCCAGCAGTTTAATGGGCAATCAGCCCCAGCATTTT. The encoded protein is CASSLMGNQPQHF.

V gene TRBV2 combines with J gene TRBJ2-5, with D maybe TRBD1 (6 bases). The V end lost 4 bases, the J end lost 1 base, and 10 bases lay between the germline ends. Germline assignment: CDR1 SNHLY and CDR2 FYNNEI. The CDR3 runs to 14 residues. In nucleotides, the CDR3 is TGTGCCAGCAGTGTTGTAGGGGGCCAAGAGACCCAGTACTTC. Its protein is CASSVVGGQETQYF.

The chain recombines TRBV5-6 with TRBJ1-1; 7 nucleotides match TRBD1. CDR3 length equals 14 residues. Looked up from germline, CDR1 is SGHDT and CDR2 is YYEEEE. Trimming removed 3 bases from V and 1 base from J; junction bases left unmatched: 3. The CDR3 DNA sequence: TGTGCCAGCAGCTCGTGGGACAGGAACACTGAAGCTTTCTTT. The encoded protein is CASSSWDRNTEAFF.

In this sample, this clone turned up once. The chain has TRBV3-1 (or the pseudogene TRBV3-2) and TRBJ2-3; 7 nucleotides align to TRBD1. The CDR3 spans 13 residues. Germline loops: CDR1 LGHDT, CDR2 YNNKEL (reference sequence). After removal of 5 bases from V and 6 bases from J, the junction contained 5 bases not matched to a gene. DNA for the CDR3: TGTGCCAGCAGCACAGGGGCAGGGGATACGCAGTATTTT. It is translated as CASSTGAGDTQYF.

The rearrangement links TRBV5-1 to TRBJ2-2, with 7 positions matching TRBD1. Germline assignment: CDR1 SGHRS and CDR2 YFSETQ. Germline trimming cut 4 bases from V and 5 bases from J; bases unmatched to any gene: 8. The CDR3 is 15 amino acids. The CDR3 protein is CASSPGQIATGELFF. CDR3 nucleotides: TGCGCCAGCAGCCCGGGACAGATTGCTACCGGGGAGCTGTTTTTT.

CDR3 in amino acids: CASSLERGILYEQYF. The CDR3 bases are TGTGCCAGCAGCTTAGAAAGGGGGATCTTATACGAGCAGTACTTC. J is TRBJ2-7 and V is TRBV11-2; maybe TRBD1 (6 bases). This CDR3 comprises 15 residues. Trimming took 0 bases from V and 4 from J, leaving 13 bases between them. Germline CDR1 reads SGHAT; CDR2 reads FQNNGV.

CDR3 protein: CASSPYTGDGYTF. CDR3 DNA: TGCGCCAGCAGCCCTTATACAGGGGACGGCTACACCTTC. The rearrangement joins TRBV4-1 to TRBJ1-2; TRBD1 matches at 7 bases. The CDR3 length is 13 residues. Germline lookup yields CDR1 MGHRA and CDR2 YSYEKL. V dropped 4 bases and J dropped 8; count of bases not matched to a gene: 7.

The chain joins TRBV10-3 to TRBJ2-3, with D possibly called TRBD1 or TRBD2 (6 bases each). Germline values: CDR1 ENHRY, CDR2 SYGVKD. Trimming pared 8 bases from V and 6 bases from J, leaving 21 bases between. This CDR3 is 15 amino acids long. CDR3 bases: TGTGCCATCGGGAAAACAGTGGGGGGCCCGGATACGCAGTATTTT. Its protein product is CAIGKTVGGPDTQYF.

This clone showed up just once. V gene TRBV7-8 combines with J gene TRBJ1-5, with no clear D. The V end was cut by 2 bases, the J end by 0 bases, with 11 bases between. Germline CDR1 reads SGHVS; CDR2 reads FQNEAQ. There are 16 residues in the CDR3. CDR3 in DNA: TGTGCCAGCAGCTTATCTCCCAGATATAGCAATCAGCCCCAGCATTTT. Amino acid sequence: CASSLSPRYSNQPQHF.

The CDR3 is CASSFSRAEQFF. In nucleotides, the CDR3 is TGTGCCAGCAGCTTTTCCAGGGCTGAGCAGTTCTTC. The chain has TRBV13 and TRBJ2-1; D is possibly TRBD1 (5 bases). CDR3 length: 12 amino acids. Trimming pared 3 bases from V and 9 bases from J, leaving 9 bases between. Germline CDR1 and CDR2: PRHDT and FYEKMQ (reference sequence).

Regarding this clone: The sample contains more than one DNA sequence encoding this CDR3. The V call is TRBV20-1, the J call TRBJ1-2; D is perhaps TRBD1 (5 bases). From germline, CDR1 is DFQATT and CDR2 SNEGSKA (reference sequence). The CDR3 is 11 amino acids. V lost 6 bases to trimming and J lost 6 bases, with 11 bases between them. DNA for the CDR3: TGCAGTGCCCCTACAGGAGATGGCTACACCTTC. It is translated as CSAPTGDGYTF.

The chain is built from TRBV24-1 and TRBJ2-7; D is possibly TRBD2 (7 bases). The CDR3 sequence is 14 residues long. Germline assignment: CDR1 KGHDR and CDR2 SFDVKD. Between the trimmed V and J ends, which lost 7 bases and 5 bases, there was a span of 17 bases. The CDR3 region has the DNA TGTGCCACCAGCGGGACGGGGGGCATAGACGAGCAGTACTTC. Protein: CATSGTGGIDEQYF.

The V gene is TRBV7-9, the J gene TRBJ1-1; D unclear. The V gene lost 1 base and the J gene lost 6 bases, with 6 bases spanning the gap. The CDR3 length is 12 residues. Germline V gene sequence: CDR1 SEHNR, CDR2 FQNEAQ (reference sequence). This CDR3 reads CASSLGWSEAFF. The CDR3 region has the DNA TGTGCCAGCAGCTTAGGGTGGTCTGAAGCTTTCTTT. The whole variable domain, filled in from reference TRBV7-9 and TRBJ1-1, reads DTGVSQNPRHKITKRGQNVTFRCDPISEHNRLYWYRQTLGQGPEFLTYFQNEAQLEKSRLLSDRFSAERPKGSFSTLEIQRTEQGDSAMYLCASSLGWSEAFFGQGTRLTVV.

This clone was recorded only once. J is TRBJ1-2 and V is TRBV9; D possibly corresponds to TRBD1 (5 bases). The V gene lost 4 bases and the J gene lost 0 bases, with 25 bases spanning the gap. Germline CDR1 and CDR2: SGDLS and YYNGEE. CDR3 size: 19 residues. The CDR3 DNA reads as TGTGCCAGCAGCTCCCAGGGTGGGGTTCGGCAGCCCCCTAACTATGGCTACACCTTC. Translated: CASSSQGGVRQPPNYGYTF.

The chain is built from TRBV4-3 and TRBJ1-1; D gene unclear. Trimming took 0 bases from V and 1 from J, leaving 6 bases between them. The germline V gene encodes CDR1 LGHNA and CDR2 YSLEER. The CDR3 runs 14 residues. The CDR3 reads CASSQDVGNTEAFF. The CDR3 region has the DNA TGCGCCAGCAGCCAAGATGTGGGGAACACTGAAGCTTTCTTT.

The chain combines TRBV11-3 with TRBJ2-5; 8 nucleotides match TRBD1. The CDR3 has 13 amino acids. The germline V gene has CDR1 SGHNT and CDR2 YENEEA. J was trimmed by 7 bases and V by 5 bases; bases with no gene match: 6. The CDR3 sequence: CASSPGQERTQYF. For the CDR3, the DNA is TGTGCCAGCAGCCCGGGACAGGAACGGACCCAGTACTTC. The variable domain in full, with the rest retrieved from reference TRBV11-3 and TRBJ2-5, is EAGVVQSPRYKIIEKKQPVAFWCNPISGHNTLYWYLQNLGQGPELLIRYENEEAVDDSQLPKDRFSAERLKGVDSTLKIQPAELGDSAVYLCASSPGQERTQYFGPGTRLLVL.

This chain connects TRBV5-5 to TRBJ1-6, with D hard to call. Looked up from germline, CDR1 is SGHKS and CDR2 is YYEKEE (reference sequence). The CDR3 totals 15 residues. V was cut by 5 bases and J by 5 bases, with 14 bases left in between. CDR3 region: CASSSLGLNNSPLHF. CDR3 sequence (DNA): TGTGCCAGCAGTTCCTTGGGCCTAAATAATTCACCCCTCCACTTT.

The chain combines TRBV10-3 with TRBJ2-4; 10 positions agree with TRBD1. J was trimmed by 7 bases and V by 2 bases; bases with no gene match: 8. The CDR3 has 16 amino acids. Germline assignment: CDR1 ENHRY and CDR2 SYGVKD. Written as DNA, the CDR3 is TGTGCCATCAGTGAGAGGACAGGGGGTGGAGGTAACATTCAGTACTTC. Amino acid sequence: CAISERTGGGGNIQYF.

The V and J genes are TRBV7-9 and TRBJ1-2, with 8 nucleotides matching TRBD1. The CDR3 contains 15 residues. J lost 4 bases, V lost 4 bases, and 8 bases had no gene match. The V gene's germline CDR1 is SEHNR and CDR2 FQNEAQ (reference sequence). The CDR3: CASSSGQGQGYGYTF. CDR3 nucleotides: TGTGCCAGCAGCTCCGGACAGGGCCAGGGCTATGGCTACACCTTC. Full variable domain (outside the CDR3, taken from reference TRBV7-9 and TRBJ1-2): DTGVSQNPRHKITKRGQNVTFRCDPISEHNRLYWYRQTLGQGPEFLTYFQNEAQLEKSRLLSDRFSAERPKGSFSTLEIQRTEQGDSAMYLCASSSGQGQGYGYTFGSGTRLTVV.

This sequence joins TRBV10-3 and TRBJ2-7; D is tentatively TRBD1 or TRBD2 (5 bases each). From germline, CDR1 is ENHRY and CDR2 SYGVKD. This CDR3 has 13 amino acids. The V end lost 4 bases, the J end lost 2 bases, and 9 bases lay between the germline ends. CDR3 sequence (DNA): TGTGCCATCAGTGGGGACGGAGCCTACGAGCAGTACTTC. Amino acid sequence: CAISGDGAYEQYF.

V and J are TRBV19 and TRBJ2-1; D perhaps matches TRBD1 (6 bases). Germline-derived CDR1 and CDR2 are LNHDA and SQIVND (reference sequence). V was cut by 6 bases and J by 3 bases, with 15 bases left in between. The CDR3 contains 15 residues. The CDR3 bases are TGTGCCAGTAGCCCAGGACAGCCAGGCTACAATGAGCAGTTCTTC. Translating it yields CASSPGQPGYNEQFF.

The chain has TRBV16 and TRBJ2-7; tentative D call: TRBD1 (6 bases). V dropped 4 bases and J dropped 6 bases, with 13 bases sitting between them. CDR1 is KGHSY and CDR2 is FQNENV in the germline V gene. This CDR3 spans 13 amino acids. The CDR3 spells CASSRGQSLEQYF. The CDR3 region has the DNA TGTGCCAGCAGCCGAGGACAGTCCCTCGAGCAGTACTTC.

This clone was detected only a few times. The chain employs TRBV27 and TRBJ1-1; 8 bases are a match to TRBD1. The CDR3 sequence is 15 residues long. Germline CDR1 is MNHEY and CDR2 is SMNVEV (reference sequence). After removal of 2 bases from V and 3 bases from J, the junction contained 5 bases not matched to a gene. The CDR3 DNA reads TGTGCCAGCAGTTTACAGGGGGCCTCCCACACTGAAGCTTTCTTT. Amino acids: CASSLQGASHTEAFF.